The sequence of this TCR beta chain was determined in a study of T cells in women clearing cervical HPV infection. Study-level results: Richness differences could reflect unmeasured T-cell content per sample.

Remarks on this clone: Antigen: not known. With the read ending 3 residues before the CDR3 end, the germline J gene is used to fill in that end.

Profiled with immunoSEQ multiplex PCR; TCRdb holds only in-frame clones, not every one. The sample table includes around 28,000 clones. After removal of 6 bases from V and 3 bases from J, the junction contained 8 bases not matched to a gene. This CDR3 has 15 residues. The germline V gene has CDR1 MNHEY and CDR2 SVGEGT. Material: blood buffy coat. The origin of this receptor is a woman aged 18 to 75 with a cervical HPV16 infection that either progressed to CIN3+ or cleared (not recorded which). The chain uses TRBV6-2 or TRBV6-3 and TRBJ2-1; TRBD2 agrees at 7 bases. The CDR3 loop reads CASSPLAPDYNEQFF. CDR3 bases read: TGTGCCAGCAGCCCACTAGCGCCGGACTACAATGAG.